These 7 T cell receptor beta chains originate from one sample sequenced in a study of spatial heterogeneity in lung cancer. Whole-study findings and limits: Tumor mutation count correlated with how many alpha and beta TCRs expanded intratumorally.

Each CDR3 protein gets one entry after TCRdb re-called the 5' RACE reads with MiXCR. The table records about 18,000 distinct CDR3 sequences, 8.5% to 10% of them present only once. Their antigens remain unidentified. The time point denotes: sample taken at primary tumor resection. Specimen: lung tumor tissue, collected at surgery. These receptors were taken from a female donor with early-stage non-small cell lung cancer.

This clonotype was seen at least ten times. This beta chain came through as a stray read in a library set up for alpha chains, and its size says little. V usage is TRBV5-1 and J usage is TRBJ2-7, with unresolved D. The CDR3 length is 16 residues. V was pared by 0 bases and J by 1 base, with 14 bases between. Germline V gives CDR1 SGHRS, CDR2 YFSETQ. CDR3 loop: CASSLEAVTRSYEQYF. The CDR3 nucleotides are TGCGCCAGCAGCTTGGAGGCGGTCACCCGTTCCTACGAGCAGTACTTC.

This clonotype was seen ten or more times. Since it is a stray read in a library aimed at alpha chains, this beta chain has a size that is not meaningful. The V call is TRBV9, the J call TRBJ1-2; TRBD1 aligns across 7 bases. The CDR3 spans 17 residues. Per germline, CDR1 SGDLS and CDR2 YYNGEE. The V and J ends lost 4 bases and 4 bases, in that order; junction bases with no gene match: 16. CDR3 DNA sequence: TGTGCCAGCAGCCCTACCACGACCTTGACAGGGCGCTATGGCTACACCTTC. It codes for CASSPTTTLTGRYGYTF.

This clonotype was detected many times. This beta chain lies outside the target of a library built for alpha chains; its clone size means little. The chain employs TRBV7-9 and TRBJ2-2; D gene unclear. CDR1 is SEHNR, CDR2 FQNEAQ, per germline (reference sequence). The V gene lost 5 bases and the J gene lost 5 bases, with 15 bases spanning the gap. CDR3 length: 15 residues. The CDR3 is CASSHGPVGTGELFF. In DNA form, the CDR3 reads TGTGCCAGCAGCCATGGACCAGTAGGGACCGGGGAGCTGTTTTTT.

In the case of this clonotype: The library was prepared for alpha chains; this beta chain is a stray read, so its frequency means little. The chain joins TRBV7-3 to TRBJ2-3, with D possibly matching TRBD2 (6 bases). CDR1 is SGHTA, CDR2 FQGTGA, per germline. The CDR3 runs 15 residues. Trimming took 2 bases from V and 0 from J, leaving 9 bases between them. CDR3 in amino acids: CASSLGTPSTDTQYF. In DNA form, the CDR3 reads TGTGCCAGCAGCTTAGGGACTCCTAGCACAGATACGCAGTATTTT.

In the case of this clonotype: Since it is a stray read in a library aimed at alpha chains, this beta chain has a size that is not meaningful. This sequence joins TRBV29-1 and TRBJ2-7; 10 bases agree with TRBD1. Germline CDR1 SQVTM, CDR2 ANQGSEA. The CDR3 spans 14 residues. After removal of 6 bases from V and 3 bases from J, the junction contained 8 bases not matched to a gene. The CDR3 nucleotides are TGCAGCGTCGCCGGCGGGACAGGGGACTACGAGCAGTACTTC. This gives the protein CSVAGGTGDYEQYF.

This clonotype was found a few times. A library prepared for alpha chains yielded this beta chain as an off-target read; its size is of little meaning. V is TRBV6-5 and J is TRBJ2-5, with 12 bases aligning to TRBD2. Germline trimming cut 5 bases from V and 5 bases from J; bases unmatched to any gene: 12. From germline, CDR1 is MNHEY and CDR2 SVGAGI. The CDR3 contains 17 residues. DNA of the CDR3: TGTGCCAGCAGTAGGACAGGGCTAGCGGGGGGGCCGGAGACCCAGTACTTC. Translated, it gives CASSRTGLAGGPETQYF.

This clonotype was recorded at least ten times. With the library built for alpha chains, this beta chain is off target and its frequency is not meaningful. J is TRBJ1-2 and V is TRBV6-2 or TRBV6-3, with D unresolved. The CDR3 runs to 15 residues. Per the germline V gene, CDR1 is MNHEY and CDR2 is SVGEGT. Trimming shortened V by 0 bases and J by 6 bases, and 14 bases separated the two germline ends. The CDR3 DNA reads TGTGCCAGCAGTTACTCGGCGGTCATCCGGGATGGCTACACCTTC. It encodes CASSYSAVIRDGYTF.